These 23 T cell receptor beta chains originate from one sample sequenced in a study of cytomegalovirus exposure and HLA in healthy donors. Researchers ran the PCR with 60 Vbeta and 13 Jbeta primers. Some clones are missing from TCRdb's copy, which holds only in-frame ones; the method was immunoSEQ multiplex PCR. The data show some 140,000 clones, 74% seen once. The source material was PBMCs. All receptors come from a man aged 30-40 years in good health and CMV-seronegative.

This clone was found a few times. The DNA for the CDR3 is TGTGCCAGCGCCGGGACAGTGATTTCACTAGCCAAAAACATTCAGTACTTC. Protein sequence: CASAGTVISLAKNIQYF. This chain links TRBV19 with TRBJ2-4; TRBD1 aligns across 7 bases. Germline V gives CDR1 LNHDA, CDR2 SQIVND (reference sequence). The CDR3 contains 17 residues. J lost 0 bases, V lost 9 bases, and 14 bases had no gene match.

The chain recombines TRBV7-2 with TRBJ1-3; D uncertain. V was pared by 2 bases and J by 4 bases, with 6 bases between. Germline V gives CDR1 SGHTA, CDR2 FQGNSA. The CDR3 has 13 amino acids. CDR3 residues: CASSLLAGNTIYF. In DNA, the CDR3 is TGTGCCAGCAGCTTACTGGCCGGAAACACCATATATTTT. Full variable domain (outside the CDR3, taken from reference TRBV7-2 and TRBJ1-3): GAGVSQSPSNKVTEKGKDVELRCDPISGHTALYWYRQSLGQGLEFLIYFQGNSAPDKSGLPSDRFSAERTGGSVSTLTIQRTQQEDSAVYLCASSLLAGNTIYFGEGSWLTVV.

The chain carries TRBV11-2 and TRBJ2-7, with a possible D match to TRBD2 (5 bases). The CDR3 runs to 15 residues. CDR1 and CDR2 (germline): SGHAT, FQNNGV. V lost 3 bases and J lost 3, with 15 bases in between. The CDR3 spells CASSFREGLIYEQYF. DNA for the CDR3: TGTGCCAGCAGCTTCCGGGAAGGGCTGATCTACGAGCAGTACTTC.

The chain links TRBV5-1 to TRBJ1-4, with TRBD1 as a possible D gene (6 bases). The germline V gene has CDR1 SGHRS and CDR2 YFSETQ. CDR3 length: 15 amino acids. With 4 bases removed from V and 8 bases from J, the gap between germline ends came to 18 bases. The CDR3 protein is CASSTTGTREEKLFF. In DNA form, the CDR3 reads TGCGCCAGCAGCACGACCGGGACAAGGGAAGAAAAACTGTTTTTT.

The V call is TRBV5-1, the J call TRBJ1-1; unclear D gene. This CDR3 comprises 13 residues. Germline V gene lookup returns CDR1 SGHRS and CDR2 YFSETQ. V gave up 2 bases and J gave up 1 base, with 6 bases separating them. The DNA of the CDR3 is TGCGCCAGCAGCTTTAAACAGAACACTGAAGCTTTCTTT. Amino acids: CASSFKQNTEAFF.

This clone has just one count. This chain uses TRBV10-3 with TRBJ2-5; weak D call: TRBD2 (6 bases). The V gene's germline CDR1 is ENHRY and CDR2 SYGVKD. CDR3 length: 13 amino acids. Trimming stripped 2 bases from V and 5 bases from J, with 9 bases between. The DNA for the CDR3 is TGTGCCATCAGTGAGGCCGCGGGGGAGACCCAGTACTTC. The encoded protein is CAISEAAGETQYF.

The V gene is TRBV5-1, the J gene TRBJ1-5; D perhaps matches TRBD1 (6 bases). The CDR3 length is 13 residues. V was clipped by 0 bases and J by 5 bases, with 6 bases between them. From germline, CDR1 is SGHRS and CDR2 YFSETQ. This CDR3 reads CASSLAGDQPQHF. The CDR3 DNA follows: TGCGCCAGCAGCTTGGCAGGGGATCAGCCCCAGCATTTT.

This chain links TRBV27 with TRBJ2-1, with 8 bases fitting TRBD2. V dropped 5 bases and J dropped 2; count of bases not matched to a gene: 8. This CDR3 comprises 16 residues. The germline gives CDR1 MNHEY, CDR2 SMNVEV (reference sequence). The CDR3 protein is CASSPPSGGAYNEQFF. The DNA for the CDR3 is TGTGCCAGCAGTCCACCCTCCGGGGGGGCCTACAATGAGCAGTTCTTC.

The chain combines TRBV19 with TRBJ1-1, with 7 positions matching TRBD1. The CDR3 covers 15 residues. Germline V gives CDR1 LNHDA, CDR2 SQIVND (reference sequence). V was pared by 7 bases and J by 5 bases, with 13 bases of the junction left unmatched. The CDR3 is CASTPLRQGGTEAFF. The CDR3 bases are TGTGCCAGTACCCCCCTCAGACAGGGAGGAACTGAAGCTTTCTTT.

The chain combines TRBV11-1 with TRBJ2-5, with D maybe TRBD2 (6 bases). Deletions cut 3 bases from V and 0 bases from J, with 20 bases between. The CDR3 contains 18 residues. Germline V gene sequence: CDR1 SGHAT, CDR2 FQDESV (reference sequence). The CDR3 protein is CASSFPNAGREYQETQYF. CDR3 nucleotides: TGTGCCAGCAGCTTCCCCAATGCGGGGCGGGAATACCAAGAGACCCAGTACTTC.

The V and J genes are TRBV19 and TRBJ1-2, with D tentatively TRBD1 (5 bases). Trimming took 8 bases from V and 0 from J, leaving 13 bases between them. Germline lookup yields CDR1 LNHDA and CDR2 SQIVND (reference sequence). CDR3 length: 14 residues. CDR3 bases: TGTGCCAGTGGGGACGGACTAGCTAACTATGGCTACACCTTC. This translates into CASGDGLANYGYTF. Complete variable domain (other parts from reference TRBV19 and TRBJ1-2): DGGITQSPKYLFRKEGQNVTLSCEQNLNHDAMYWYRQDPGQGLRLIYYSQIVNDFQKGDIAEGYSVSREKKESFPLTVTSAQKNPTAFYLCASGDGLANYGYTFGSGTRLTVV.

The chain carries TRBV18 and TRBJ1-1; the D gene is possibly TRBD1 (6 bases). Germline V gives CDR1 KGHSH, CDR2 LQKENI. Deletions cut 0 bases from V and 0 bases from J, with 14 bases between. The CDR3 is 17 residues long. CDR3 region: CASSPPLGGALNTEAFF. Here the CDR3 DNA reads TGTGCCAGCTCACCACCGTTAGGGGGTGCTCTGAACACTGAAGCTTTCTTT.

The V and J genes are TRBV19 and TRBJ2-5; D is perhaps TRBD1 (5 bases). This CDR3 is 15 amino acids long. In germline, CDR1 is LNHDA, CDR2 SQIVND (reference sequence). V shed 3 bases and J shed 0 bases, with 11 bases lying between them. The CDR3 nucleotides read TGTGCCAGTAGTATTCAGTGGGGCTACCAAGAGACCCAGTACTTC. It encodes CASSIQWGYQETQYF.

The chain is built from TRBV10-3 and TRBJ1-1; 8 nucleotides line up with TRBD1. V was pared by 3 bases and J by 1 base, with 4 bases of the junction left unmatched. In germline, CDR1 is ENHRY, CDR2 SYGVKD. CDR3 size: 15 residues. Written as DNA, the CDR3 is TGTGCCATCAGTGAAGGAGGACAGGGGAACACTGAAGCTTTCTTT. Protein: CAISEGGQGNTEAFF.

The chain carries TRBV4-3 and TRBJ2-7; 7 bases are shared with TRBD2. Trimming cost V 4 bases and J 0 bases; bases outside gene matches: 6. There are 15 residues in the CDR3. Germline CDR1 is LGHNA and CDR2 is YSLEER. DNA of the CDR3: TGCGCCAGCAGCCGTTCGGGGGGAAGCTCCTACGAGCAGTACTTC. This encodes CASSRSGGSSYEQYF.

This clone was observed a handful of times. J is TRBJ2-7 and V is TRBV27, with 7 nucleotides matching TRBD2. The trim removed 7 bases at V and 5 bases at J, leaving 8 bases unmatched. The CDR3 is 13 amino acids. Germline CDR1 is MNHEY and CDR2 is SMNVEV (reference sequence). The CDR3 here is CASTLGGGHEQYF. In nucleotides, the CDR3 is TGTGCCAGCACCCTTGGGGGGGGACACGAGCAGTACTTC.

The V and J genes are TRBV2 and TRBJ2-7, with 11 bases lining up with TRBD2. Trimming removed 6 bases from V and 4 bases from J; junction bases left unmatched: 8. Germline V gives CDR1 SNHLY, CDR2 FYNNEI. The CDR3 runs to 15 residues. CDR3 sequence (DNA): TGTGCCAGCAGCCTAGCGGGGGGTTTAATTTACGAGCAGTACTTC. Its translation is CASSLAGGLIYEQYF.

The chain joins TRBV5-5 to TRBJ1-2, with 12 nucleotides matching TRBD1. Trimming removed 5 bases from V and 7 bases from J; junction bases left unmatched: 9. This CDR3 comprises 15 residues. Germline values: CDR1 SGHKS, CDR2 YYEKEE (reference sequence). CDR3 in amino acids: CASRVSGTGGFGYTF. The CDR3 coding sequence is TGTGCCAGCAGAGTTTCCGGGACAGGGGGCTTTGGCTACACCTTC.

The V and J genes are TRBV28 and TRBJ2-7, with D maybe TRBD1 (5 bases). V lost 6 bases, J lost 0 bases, and 15 bases lay in between. This CDR3 is 15 amino acids long. Germline V lookup: CDR1 MDHEN, CDR2 SYDVKM. CDR3 amino acids: CASRLQGAVSYEQYF. CDR3 DNA sequence: TGTGCCAGCAGGCTACAAGGGGCCGTCTCCTACGAGCAGTACTTC.

V and J are TRBV9 and TRBJ2-3; D not certain. V lost 2 bases, J lost 0 bases, and 4 bases lay in between. CDR3 length: 13 residues. The germline V gene has CDR1 SGDLS and CDR2 YYNGEE. Here the CDR3 reads CASSVASTDTQYF. CDR3 DNA: TGTGCCAGCAGCGTGGCCAGCACAGATACGCAGTATTTT.

The chain links TRBV20-1 to TRBJ2-3; 11 bases line up with TRBD2. This CDR3 is built from 11 residues. Germline CDR1 is DFQATT and CDR2 is SNEGSKA (reference sequence). The CDR3 DNA reads as TGCAGCGGGACTAGCGGCGATACGCAGTATTTT. Its protein product is CSGTSGDTQYF.

The V call is TRBV4-2, the J call TRBJ1-1; 9 bases match TRBD1. V was pared by 4 bases and J by 1 base, with 4 bases of the junction left unmatched. This CDR3 spans 15 amino acids. Germline V gene lookup returns CDR1 LGHNA and CDR2 YNFKEQ. The CDR3, as DNA: TGTGCCAGCAGCCTATTGGGACAGGGGAACACTGAAGCTTTCTTT. This translates into CASSLLGQGNTEAFF.

The genes are TRBV4-3 and TRBJ1-1, with a tentative D call TRBD1 (6 bases). Germline V gene sequence: CDR1 LGHNA, CDR2 YSLEER. CDR3 length: 16 residues. The V and J ends lost 0 bases and 0 bases respectively, with 11 bases between them. The CDR3 loop is CASSQDAGAMNTEAFF. The DNA for the CDR3 is TGCGCCAGCAGCCAAGATGCAGGGGCCATGAACACTGAAGCTTTCTTT.